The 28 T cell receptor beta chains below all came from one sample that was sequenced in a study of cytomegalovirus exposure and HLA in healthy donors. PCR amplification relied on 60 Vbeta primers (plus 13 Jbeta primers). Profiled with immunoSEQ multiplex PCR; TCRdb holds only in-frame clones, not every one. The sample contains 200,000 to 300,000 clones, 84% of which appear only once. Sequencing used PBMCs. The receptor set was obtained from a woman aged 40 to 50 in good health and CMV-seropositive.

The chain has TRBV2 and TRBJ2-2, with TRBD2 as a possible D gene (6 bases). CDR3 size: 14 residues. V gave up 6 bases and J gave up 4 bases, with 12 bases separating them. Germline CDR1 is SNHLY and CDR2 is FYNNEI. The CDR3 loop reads CASRGEVGTGELFF. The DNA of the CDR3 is TGTGCCAGCAGGGGGGAGGTTGGCACCGGGGAGCTGTTTTTT.

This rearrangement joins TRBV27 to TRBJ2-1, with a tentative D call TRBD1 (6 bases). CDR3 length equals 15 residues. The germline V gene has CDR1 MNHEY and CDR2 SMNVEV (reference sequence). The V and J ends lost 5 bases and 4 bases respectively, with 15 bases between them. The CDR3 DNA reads TGTGCCAGCAGTCCGCAAGGGGGAGTTTACAATGAGCAGTTCTTC. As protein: CASSPQGGVYNEQFF.

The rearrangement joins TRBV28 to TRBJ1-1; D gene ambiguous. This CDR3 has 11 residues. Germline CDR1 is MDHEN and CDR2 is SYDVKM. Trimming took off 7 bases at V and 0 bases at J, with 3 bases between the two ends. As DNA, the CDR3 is TGTGCCAGCAAGCTGAACACTGAAGCTTTCTTT. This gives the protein CASKLNTEAFF.

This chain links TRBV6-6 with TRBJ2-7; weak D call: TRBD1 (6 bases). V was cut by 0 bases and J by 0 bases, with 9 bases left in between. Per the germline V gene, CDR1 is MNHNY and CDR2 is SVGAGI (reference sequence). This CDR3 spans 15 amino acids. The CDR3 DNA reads TGTGCCAGCAGTTACTCGGGGGACACCTCCTACGAGCAGTACTTC. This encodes CASSYSGDTSYEQYF.

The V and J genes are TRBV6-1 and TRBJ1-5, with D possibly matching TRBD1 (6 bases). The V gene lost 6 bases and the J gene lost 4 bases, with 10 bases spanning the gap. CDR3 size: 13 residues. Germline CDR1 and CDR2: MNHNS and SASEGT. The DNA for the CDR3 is TGTGCCAGCAGGCGGGGGCAAAATCAGCCCCAGCATTTT. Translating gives CASRRGQNQPQHF.

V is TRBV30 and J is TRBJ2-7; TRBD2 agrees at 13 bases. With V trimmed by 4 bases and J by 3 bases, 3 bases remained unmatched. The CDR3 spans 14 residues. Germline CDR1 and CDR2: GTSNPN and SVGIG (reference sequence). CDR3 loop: CAWKTSGRLYEQYF. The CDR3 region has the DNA TGTGCCTGGAAGACTAGCGGGAGGCTCTACGAGCAGTACTTC. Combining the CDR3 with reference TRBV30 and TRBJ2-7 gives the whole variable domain SQTIHQWPATLVQPVGSPLSLECTVEGTSNPNLYWYRQAAGRGLQLLFYSVGIGQISSEVPQNLSASRPQDRQFILSSKKLLLSDSGFYLCAWKTSGRLYEQYFGPGTRLTVT.

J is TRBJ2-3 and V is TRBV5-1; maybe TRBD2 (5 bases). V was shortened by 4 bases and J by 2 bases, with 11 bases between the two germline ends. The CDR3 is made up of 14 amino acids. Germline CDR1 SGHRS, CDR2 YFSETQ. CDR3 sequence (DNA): TGCGCCAGCAGCATAGAGCGGTCCACAGATACGCAGTATTTT. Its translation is CASSIERSTDTQYF.

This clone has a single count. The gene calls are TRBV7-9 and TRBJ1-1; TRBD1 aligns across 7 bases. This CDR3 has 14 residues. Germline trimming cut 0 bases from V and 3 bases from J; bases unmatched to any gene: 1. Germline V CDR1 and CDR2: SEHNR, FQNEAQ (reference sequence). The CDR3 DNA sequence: TGTGCCAGCAGCTTAGCGACAGGGTACACTGAAGCTTTCTTT. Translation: CASSLATGYTEAFF.

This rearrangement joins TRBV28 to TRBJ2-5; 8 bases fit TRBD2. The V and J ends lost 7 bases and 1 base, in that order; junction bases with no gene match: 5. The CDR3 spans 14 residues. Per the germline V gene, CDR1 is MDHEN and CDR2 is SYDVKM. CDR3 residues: CASTEGLAQETQYF. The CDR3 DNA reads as TGTGCCAGCACCGAAGGACTAGCCCAAGAGACCCAGTACTTC.

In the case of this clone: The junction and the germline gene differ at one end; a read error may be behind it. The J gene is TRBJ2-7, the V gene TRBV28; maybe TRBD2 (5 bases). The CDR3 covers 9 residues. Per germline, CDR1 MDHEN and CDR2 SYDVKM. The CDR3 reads CASSSPLDF. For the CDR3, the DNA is TGTGCCAGCAGTTCCCCACTAGACTTC. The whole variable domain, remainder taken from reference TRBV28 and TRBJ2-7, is DVKVTQSSRYLVKRTGEKVFLECVQDMDHENMFWYRQDPGLGLRLIYFSYDVKMKEKGDIPEGYSVSREKKERFSLILESASTNQTSMYLCASSSPLDFGPGTRLTVT.

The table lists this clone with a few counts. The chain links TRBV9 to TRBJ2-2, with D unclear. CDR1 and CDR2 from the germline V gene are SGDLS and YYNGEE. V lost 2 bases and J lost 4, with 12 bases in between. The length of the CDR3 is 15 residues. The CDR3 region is CASSVSSGFTGELFF. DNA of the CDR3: TGTGCCAGCAGCGTCAGTTCTGGTTTCACCGGGGAGCTGTTTTTT.

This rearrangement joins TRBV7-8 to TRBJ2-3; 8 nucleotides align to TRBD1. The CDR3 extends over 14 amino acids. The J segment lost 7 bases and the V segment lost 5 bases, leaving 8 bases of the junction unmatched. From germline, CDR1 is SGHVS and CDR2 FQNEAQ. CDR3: CASSQQGQANTQYF. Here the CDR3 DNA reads TGTGCCAGCAGCCAACAGGGACAGGCCAATACGCAGTATTTT.

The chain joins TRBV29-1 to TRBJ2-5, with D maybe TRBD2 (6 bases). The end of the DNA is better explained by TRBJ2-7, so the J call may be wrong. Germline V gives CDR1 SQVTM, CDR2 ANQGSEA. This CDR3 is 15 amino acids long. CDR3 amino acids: CSVRPTGVYAYEQYF. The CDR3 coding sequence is TGCAGCGTCCGCCCCACGGGAGTCTACGCCTACGAGCAGTACTTC.

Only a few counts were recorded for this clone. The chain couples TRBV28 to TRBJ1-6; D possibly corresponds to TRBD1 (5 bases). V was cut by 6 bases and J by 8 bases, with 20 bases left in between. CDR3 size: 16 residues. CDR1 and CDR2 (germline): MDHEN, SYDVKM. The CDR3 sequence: CASRLQEVVLYSPLHF. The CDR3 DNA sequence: TGTGCCAGCAGGCTACAGGAAGTGGTGTTATATTCACCCCTCCACTTT.

CDR3 coding DNA: TGTGCCAGCAGTCAATTAACCGGGGGGGATCAGCCCCAGCATTTT. It translates to CASSQLTGGDQPQHF. The rearrangement links TRBV2 to TRBJ1-5, with D possibly TRBD1 on 5 matching bases. This CDR3 is 15 amino acids long. The germline V and J ends were trimmed by 5 bases and 5 bases, with 16 bases remaining between them. Germline values: CDR1 SNHLY, CDR2 FYNNEI.

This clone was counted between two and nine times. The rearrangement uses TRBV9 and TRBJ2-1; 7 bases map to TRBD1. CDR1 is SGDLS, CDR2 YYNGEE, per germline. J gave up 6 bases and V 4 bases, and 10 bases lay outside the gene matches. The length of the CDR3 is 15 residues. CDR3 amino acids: CASSPTGSPTNEQFF. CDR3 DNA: TGTGCCAGCAGCCCGACAGGGTCCCCCACCAATGAGCAGTTCTTC.

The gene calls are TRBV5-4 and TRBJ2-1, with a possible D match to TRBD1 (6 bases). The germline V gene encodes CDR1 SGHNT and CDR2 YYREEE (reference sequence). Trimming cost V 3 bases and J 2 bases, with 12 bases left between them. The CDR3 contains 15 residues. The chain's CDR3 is CASSYGQSAYNEQFF. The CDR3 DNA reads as TGTGCCAGCAGCTATGGACAGTCGGCCTACAATGAGCAGTTCTTC.

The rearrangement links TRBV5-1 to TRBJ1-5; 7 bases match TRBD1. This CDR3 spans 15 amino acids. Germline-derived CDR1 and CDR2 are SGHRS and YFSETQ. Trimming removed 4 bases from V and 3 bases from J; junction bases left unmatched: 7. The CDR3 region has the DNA TGCGCCAGCAGCCGGGACAGTGATCCCAATCAGCCCCAGCATTTT. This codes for CASSRDSDPNQPQHF.

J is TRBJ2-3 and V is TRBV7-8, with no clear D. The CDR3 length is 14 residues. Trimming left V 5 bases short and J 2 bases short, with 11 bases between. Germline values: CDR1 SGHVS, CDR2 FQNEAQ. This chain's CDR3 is CASSPNAVTDTQYF. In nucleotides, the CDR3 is TGTGCCAGCAGCCCAAACGCAGTCACAGATACGCAGTATTTT. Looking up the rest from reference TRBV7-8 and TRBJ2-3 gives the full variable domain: GAGVSQSPRYKVAKRGQDVALRCDPISGHVSLFWYQQALGQGPEFLTYFQNEAQLDKSGLPSDRFFAERPEGSVSTLKIQRTQQEDSAVYLCASSPNAVTDTQYFGPGTRLTVL.

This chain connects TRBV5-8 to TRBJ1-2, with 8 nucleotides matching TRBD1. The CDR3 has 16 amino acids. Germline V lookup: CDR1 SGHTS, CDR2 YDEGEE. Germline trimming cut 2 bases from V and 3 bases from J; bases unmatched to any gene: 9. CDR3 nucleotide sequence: TGTGCCAGCAGCTTTGGCTTTGACAGGGGTGACTATGGCTACACCTTC. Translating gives CASSFGFDRGDYGYTF.

The DNA of the CDR3 is TGCGCCAGCAGCTCCCGGGAGGGCCAATACAATGAGCAGTTCTTC. Translation: CASSSREGQYNEQFF. This rearrangement joins TRBV5-1 to TRBJ2-1; 8 bases map to TRBD2. V gave up 3 bases and J gave up 4 bases; unmatched junction bases: 6. CDR1 is SGHRS and CDR2 is YFSETQ in the germline V gene. The CDR3 covers 15 residues.

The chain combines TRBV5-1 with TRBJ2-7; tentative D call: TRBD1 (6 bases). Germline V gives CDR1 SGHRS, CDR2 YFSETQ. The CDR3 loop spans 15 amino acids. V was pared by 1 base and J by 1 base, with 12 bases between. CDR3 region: CASSLRGRGSYEQYF. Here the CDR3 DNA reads TGCGCCAGCAGCTTGCGGGGAAGGGGGTCCTACGAGCAGTACTTC. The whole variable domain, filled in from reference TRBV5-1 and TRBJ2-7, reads KAGVTQTPRYLIKTRGQQVTLSCSPISGHRSVSWYQQTPGQGLQFLFEYFSETQRNKGNFPGRFSGRQFSNSRSEMNVSTLELGDSALYLCASSLRGRGSYEQYFGPGTRLTVT.

Written as DNA, the CDR3 is TGTGCCAGCTCACCACCAGTCCAGGTTGGGAATTCACCCCTCCACTTT. Its protein is CASSPPVQVGNSPLHF. J is TRBJ1-6 and V is TRBV18; D not certain. Germline V gives CDR1 KGHSH, CDR2 LQKENI. There are 16 residues in the CDR3. V gave up 0 bases and J gave up 7 bases, with 13 bases separating them.

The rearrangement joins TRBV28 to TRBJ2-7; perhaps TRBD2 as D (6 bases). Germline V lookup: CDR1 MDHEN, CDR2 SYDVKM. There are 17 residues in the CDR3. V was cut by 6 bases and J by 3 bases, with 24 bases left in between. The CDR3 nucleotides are TGTGCCAGCAGCCCTGGAGGGCGGGCCGGTCCAGTCTACGAGCAGTACTTC. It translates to CASSPGGRAGPVYEQYF.

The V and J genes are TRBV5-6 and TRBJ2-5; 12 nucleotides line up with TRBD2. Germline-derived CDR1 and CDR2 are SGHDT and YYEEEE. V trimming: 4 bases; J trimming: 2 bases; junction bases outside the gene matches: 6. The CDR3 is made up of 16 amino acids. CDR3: CASSQGLAGRQETQYF. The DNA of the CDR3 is TGTGCCAGCAGCCAGGGACTAGCGGGTAGGCAAGAGACCCAGTACTTC.

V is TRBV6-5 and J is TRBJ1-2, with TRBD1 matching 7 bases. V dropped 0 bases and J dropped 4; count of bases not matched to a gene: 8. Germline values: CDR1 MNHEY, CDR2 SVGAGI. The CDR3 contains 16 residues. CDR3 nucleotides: TGTGCCAGCAGTTACTCCCCCGCGACAGGGAGCTATGGCTACACCTTC. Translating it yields CASSYSPATGSYGYTF.

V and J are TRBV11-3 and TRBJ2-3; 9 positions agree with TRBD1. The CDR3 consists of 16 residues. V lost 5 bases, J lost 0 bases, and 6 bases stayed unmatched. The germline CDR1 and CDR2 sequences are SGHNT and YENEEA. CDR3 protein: CASSVRGQGSTDTQYF. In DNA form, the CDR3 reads TGTGCCAGCAGCGTACGGGGACAGGGAAGCACAGATACGCAGTATTTT.

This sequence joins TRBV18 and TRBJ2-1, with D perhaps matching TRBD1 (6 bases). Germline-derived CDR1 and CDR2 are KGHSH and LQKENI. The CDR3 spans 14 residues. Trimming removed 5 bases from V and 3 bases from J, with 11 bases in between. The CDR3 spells CASSGQGNYNEQFF. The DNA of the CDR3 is TGTGCCAGCTCAGGCCAGGGGAACTACAATGAGCAGTTCTTC.